This T cell receptor (beta chain) was retrieved from a study of blood T cell repertoires in COVID-19. Background on the study: The United States, Italy and Spain provided the acute and convalescent COVID-19 samples. T cells, B-cell-depleted T cells, or PBMCs supplied cDNA or gDNA.

Trimming took off 1 base at V and 5 bases at J, with 8 bases between the two ends. This CDR3 is 13 amino acids long. Germline V gives CDR1 SGHTA, CDR2 FQGNSA. Authors' data handling: Estimation of nucleated cell counts relied on the amplification of reference gene primers. Data came from immunoSEQ multiplex PCR; TCRdb stores just in-frame clones and leaves some out. V and J calls and clone size follow that table, whereas D and trimming were derived from the DNA. This sample carries 150,000 to 200,000 clones, about 85% of them seen once, and the ten largest clones take about 3%. Source material: peripheral blood. This chain links TRBV7-2 with TRBJ1-1; perhaps TRBD1 as D (5 bases). The TCR originated in a human donor with acute or convalescent COVID-19. The donor label of this sample is uncertain. Here the CDR3 reads CASSLEGMTEAFF. The CDR3 DNA reads TGTGCCAGCAGCTTAGAGGGGATGACTGAAGCTTTCTTT.